The sequence of this TCR beta chain was determined in a study of OX40 agonist ivuxolimab in advanced cancers. Method: immunoSEQ multiplex PCR; TCRdb's copy keeps in-frame clones and lacks some. The sample contains roughly 19,000 clones, 75% to 95% of which appear only once. CDR3 length equals 15 residues. V gave up 4 bases and J gave up 1 base, with 12 bases separating them. Germline CDR1 and CDR2: MNHEY and SMNVEV (reference sequence). The clonotype was recovered from an adult with an advanced solid tumor such as melanoma, head and neck, liver or kidney cancer. The source material was CD4+ or CD8+ T cells sorted from blood, sampled in a trial of the OX40 agonist ivuxolimab. J is TRBJ2-3 and V is TRBV27; D assignment may be TRBD1 or TRBD2 (5 bases each). The CDR3 here is CASSSDRGGTDTQYF. DNA for the CDR3: TGTGCCAGCAGTTCAGATCGAGGGGGCACAGATACGCAGTATTTT.